The present entry profiles one TCR beta chain with its context. What it recognizes is unknown. This sample was taken from a study of identical twins. Study-level findings and limits: Monozygotic twins shared more out-of-frame TCR alpha than recombination models predicted. Within cord blood, abundant beta clonotypes carried fewer insertions, but memory repertoires showed no such trend.

The J segment lost 4 bases and the V segment lost 6 bases, leaving 4 bases of the junction unmatched. The CDR3 consists of 14 residues. The germline CDR1 and CDR2 sequences are SEHNR and FQNEAQ (reference sequence). Template switching, a step in the protocol, added a universal primer site, and cDNA carried unique molecular identifiers. TCRdb re-analysed the 5' RACE reads in MiXCR, keeping a single row per CDR3 protein. The sample holds about 690,000 distinct CDR3 sequences, approximately 6% seen once. Source material: naive T cells sorted from blood. This clonotype was obtained from a man aged 18 to 30 in good health. This rearrangement joins TRBV7-9 to TRBJ2-3, with 10 nucleotides matching TRBD2. The CDR3 nucleotides are TGTGCCAGCAGTAGTCTAGCGGGAGCAGATACGCAGTATTTT. Protein: CASSSLAGADTQYF.